The clone carrying this T cell receptor delta chain has only a few counts. This DNA's translation differs at residue 6 from TCRdb's protein, which comes from a much larger clone; a read error is likely, and the protein shown is translated from the DNA. With CATT, TCRdb re-called clones from the RT-PCR reads. The profile shows more than 2,000 delta-chain clones, roughly 33% of them singletons. The sample comes from a study of gamma-delta T cells after stem cell transplantation. Per germline, CDR1 GEAIGNYY and CDR2 EKD. The CDR3 sequence is 15 residues long. With 3 bases clipped from V and 8 bases from J, the junction kept 8 bases outside the gene matches.

Sequencing was carried out using gamma-delta T cells. This receptor was obtained from a human donor. It is not recorded whose cells these are; they may come from a transplant donor. The rearrangement joins TRDV2 to TRDJ1; 13 bases agree with TRDD3. CDR3 bases: TGTGCCTGTGACCCACCCACTGGGGGATACGAAAAACTCATCTTT. Translation gives CACDPPTGGYEKLIF.